This TCR beta chain was identified during a study of blood T cell repertoires in COVID-19. Participants' reported clinical history set cohort assignment. V was trimmed by 0 bases and J by 0 bases, leaving 6 bases between them. The V gene's germline CDR1 is SGDLS and CDR2 YYNGEE. The CDR3 has 14 residues. The repertoire was sequenced with immunoSEQ multiplex PCR; TCRdb's copy has only in-frame clones and lacks some. The repertoire has 250,000 or so clones, just under 90% of them found once; the top ten carry 4.1%. This clone was seen just once. The receptor was isolated from a woman between 25 and 40 years old with acute COVID-19. Specimen: PBMCs or T cells enriched from blood (not recorded which). J is TRBJ2-5 and V is TRBV9, with a possible D match to TRBD2 (5 bases). The CDR3 here is CASSVVANQETQYF. CDR3 DNA sequence: TGTGCCAGCAGCGTAGTAGCGAACCAAGAGACCCAGTACTTC.